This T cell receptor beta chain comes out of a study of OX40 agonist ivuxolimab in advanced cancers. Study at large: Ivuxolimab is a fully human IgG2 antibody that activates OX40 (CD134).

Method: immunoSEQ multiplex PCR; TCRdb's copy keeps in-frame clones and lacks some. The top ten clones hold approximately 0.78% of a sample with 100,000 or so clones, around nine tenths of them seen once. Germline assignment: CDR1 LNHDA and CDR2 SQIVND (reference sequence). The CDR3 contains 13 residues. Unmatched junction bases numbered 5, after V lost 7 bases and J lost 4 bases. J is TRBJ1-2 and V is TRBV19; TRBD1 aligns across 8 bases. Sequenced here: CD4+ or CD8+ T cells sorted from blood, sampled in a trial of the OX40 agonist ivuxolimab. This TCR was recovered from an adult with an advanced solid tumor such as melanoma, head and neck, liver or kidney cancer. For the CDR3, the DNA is TGTGCCAGTACCCAAGACAGGGGCTATGGCTACACCTTC. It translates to CASTQDRGYGYTF.